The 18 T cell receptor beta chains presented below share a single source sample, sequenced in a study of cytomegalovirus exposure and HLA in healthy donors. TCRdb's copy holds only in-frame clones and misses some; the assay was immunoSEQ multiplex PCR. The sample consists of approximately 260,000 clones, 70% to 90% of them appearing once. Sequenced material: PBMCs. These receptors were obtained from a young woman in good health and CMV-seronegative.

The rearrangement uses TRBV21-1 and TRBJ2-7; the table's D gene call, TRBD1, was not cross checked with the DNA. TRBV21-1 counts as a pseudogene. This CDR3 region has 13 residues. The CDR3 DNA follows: TGTGCCAGCAGCCCGGGACACATTCTTAAGCAGTACTTC. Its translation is CASSPGHILKQYF.

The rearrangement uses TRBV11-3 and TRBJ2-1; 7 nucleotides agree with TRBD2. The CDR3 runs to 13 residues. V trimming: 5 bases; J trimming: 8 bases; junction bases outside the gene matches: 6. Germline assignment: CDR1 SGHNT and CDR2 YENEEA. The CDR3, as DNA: TGTGCCAGCAGCCGGGGGGAAGGGCATGAGCAGTTCTTC. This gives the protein CASSRGEGHEQFF.

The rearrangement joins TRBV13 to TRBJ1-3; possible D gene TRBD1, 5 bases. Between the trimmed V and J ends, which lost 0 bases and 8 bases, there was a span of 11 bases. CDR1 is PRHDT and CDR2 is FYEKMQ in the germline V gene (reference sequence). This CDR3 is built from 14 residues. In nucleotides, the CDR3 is TGTGCCAGCAGCTTAGGCGGGGGACTCTACACCATATATTTT. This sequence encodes CASSLGGGLYTIYF.

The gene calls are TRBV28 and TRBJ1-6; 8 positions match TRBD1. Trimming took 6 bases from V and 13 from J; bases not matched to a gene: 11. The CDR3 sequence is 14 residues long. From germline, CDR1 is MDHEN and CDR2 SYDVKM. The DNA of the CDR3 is TGTGCCAGCAGCCTAACCGGGACAGGTCCCCCCCTCCACTTT. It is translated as CASSLTGTGPPLHF.

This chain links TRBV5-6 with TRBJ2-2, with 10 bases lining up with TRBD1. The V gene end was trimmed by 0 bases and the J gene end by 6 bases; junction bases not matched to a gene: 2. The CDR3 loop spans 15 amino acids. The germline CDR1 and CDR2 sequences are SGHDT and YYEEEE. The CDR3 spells CASSLAGTGAGELFF. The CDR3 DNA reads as TGTGCCAGCAGCTTGGCCGGGACAGGGGCCGGGGAGCTGTTTTTT. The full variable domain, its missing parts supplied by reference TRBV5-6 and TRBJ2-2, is DAGVTQSPTHLIKTRGQQVTLRCSPKSGHDTVSWYQQALGQGPQFIFQYYEEEERQRGNFPDRFSGHQFPNYSSELNVNALLLGDSALYLCASSLAGTGAGELFFGEGSRLTVL.

This CDR3 reads CASSVRLAEVSYEQYF. The CDR3 nucleotides read TGTGCCAGCAGTGTGCGACTAGCGGAAGTCTCCTACGAGCAGTACTTC. V is TRBV27 and J is TRBJ2-7, with 9 bases lining up with TRBD2. The CDR3 has 16 amino acids. Germline V gives CDR1 MNHEY, CDR2 SMNVEV (reference sequence). Losses at the gene ends were 5 bases for V and 0 bases for J; bases not matched to a gene: 8.

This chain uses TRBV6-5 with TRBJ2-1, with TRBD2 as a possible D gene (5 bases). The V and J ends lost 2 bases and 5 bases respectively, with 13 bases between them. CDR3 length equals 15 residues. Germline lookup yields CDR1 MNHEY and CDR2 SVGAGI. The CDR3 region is CASSYAGLLDNEQFF. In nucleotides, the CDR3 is TGTGCCAGCAGTTACGCTGGACTGCTCGACAATGAGCAGTTCTTC.

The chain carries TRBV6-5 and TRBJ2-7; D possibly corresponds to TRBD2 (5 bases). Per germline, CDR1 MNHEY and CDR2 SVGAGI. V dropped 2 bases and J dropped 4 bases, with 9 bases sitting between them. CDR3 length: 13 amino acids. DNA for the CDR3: TGTGCCAGCAGTTACCGGGAAGTTTACGAGCAGTACTTC. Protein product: CASSYREVYEQYF.

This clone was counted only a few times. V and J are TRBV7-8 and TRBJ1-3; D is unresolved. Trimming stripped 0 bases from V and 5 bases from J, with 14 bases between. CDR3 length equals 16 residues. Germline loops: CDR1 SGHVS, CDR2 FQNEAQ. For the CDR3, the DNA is TGTGCCAGCAGCTTAGCCGGGATACCCTACAGAAACACCATATATTTT. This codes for CASSLAGIPYRNTIYF.

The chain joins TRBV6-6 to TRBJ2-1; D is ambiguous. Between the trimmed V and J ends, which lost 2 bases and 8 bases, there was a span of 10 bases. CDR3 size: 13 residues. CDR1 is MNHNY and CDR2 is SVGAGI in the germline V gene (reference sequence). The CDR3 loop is CASSYEANHEQFF. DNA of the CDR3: TGTGCCAGCAGTTACGAGGCTAACCATGAGCAGTTCTTC.

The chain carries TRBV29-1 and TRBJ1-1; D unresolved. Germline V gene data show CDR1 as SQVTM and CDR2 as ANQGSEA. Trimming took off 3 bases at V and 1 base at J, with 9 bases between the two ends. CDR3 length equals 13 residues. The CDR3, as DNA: TGCAGCGTTGAGGTTGAGGCGAACACTGAAGCTTTCTTT. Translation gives CSVEVEANTEAFF.

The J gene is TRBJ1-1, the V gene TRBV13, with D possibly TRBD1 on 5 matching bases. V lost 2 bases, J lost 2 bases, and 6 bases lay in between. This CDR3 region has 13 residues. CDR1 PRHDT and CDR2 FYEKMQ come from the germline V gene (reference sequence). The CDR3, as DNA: TGTGCCAGCAGCTTAACAGGAAACACTGAAGCTTTCTTT. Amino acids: CASSLTGNTEAFF.

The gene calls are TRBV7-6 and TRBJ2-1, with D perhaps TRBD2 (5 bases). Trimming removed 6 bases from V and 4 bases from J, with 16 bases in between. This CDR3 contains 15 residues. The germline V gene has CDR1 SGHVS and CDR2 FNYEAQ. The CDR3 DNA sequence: TGTGCCAGCAGTAAGATAGCCGGGGAATACAATGAGCAGTTCTTC. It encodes CASSKIAGEYNEQFF.

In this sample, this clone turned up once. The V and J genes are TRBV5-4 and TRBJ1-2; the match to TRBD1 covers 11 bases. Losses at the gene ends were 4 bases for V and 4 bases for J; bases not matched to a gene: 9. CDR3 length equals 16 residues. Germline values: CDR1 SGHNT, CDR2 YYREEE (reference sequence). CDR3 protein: CASSPWTGGAGYGYTF. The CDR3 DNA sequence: TGTGCCAGCAGCCCGTGGACAGGGGGCGCGGGCTATGGCTACACCTTC.

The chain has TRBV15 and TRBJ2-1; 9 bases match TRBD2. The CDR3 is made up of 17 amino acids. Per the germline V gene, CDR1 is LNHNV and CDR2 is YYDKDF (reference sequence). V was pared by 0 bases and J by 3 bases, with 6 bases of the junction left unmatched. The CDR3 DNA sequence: TGTGCCACCAGCAGAGATCCCGCTAGCGGGAACTACAATGAGCAGTTCTTC. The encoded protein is CATSRDPASGNYNEQFF. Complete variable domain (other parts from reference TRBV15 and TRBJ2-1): DAMVIQNPRYQVTQFGKPVTLSCSQTLNHNVMYWYQQKSSQAPKLLFHYYDKDFNNEADTPDNFQSRRPNTSFCFLDIRSPGLGDTAMYLCATSRDPASGNYNEQFFGPGTRLTVL.

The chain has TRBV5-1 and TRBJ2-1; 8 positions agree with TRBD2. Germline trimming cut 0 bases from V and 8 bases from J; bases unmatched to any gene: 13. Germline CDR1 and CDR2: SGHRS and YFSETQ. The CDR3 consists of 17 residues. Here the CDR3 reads CASSLGPGGEGFDEQFF. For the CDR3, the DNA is TGCGCCAGCAGCTTGGGTCCGGGAGGGGAAGGTTTCGATGAGCAGTTCTTC.

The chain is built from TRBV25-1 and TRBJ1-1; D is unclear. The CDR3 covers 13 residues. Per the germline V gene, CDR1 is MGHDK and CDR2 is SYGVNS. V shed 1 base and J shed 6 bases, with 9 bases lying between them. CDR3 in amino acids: CASSESGRAEAFF. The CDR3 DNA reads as TGTGCCAGCAGTGAATCGGGGAGGGCTGAAGCTTTCTTT.

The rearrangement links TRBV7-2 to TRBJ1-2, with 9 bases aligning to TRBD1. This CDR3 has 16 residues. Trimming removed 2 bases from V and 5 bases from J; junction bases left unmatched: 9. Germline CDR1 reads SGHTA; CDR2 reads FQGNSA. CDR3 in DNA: TGTGCCAGCAGCTTACCCGCTCGACAGGGGGGGTATGGCTACACCTTC. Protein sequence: CASSLPARQGGYGYTF.